Reported below is one T cell receptor (beta chain). Its antigen is currently unknown. Sequenced by immunoSEQ multiplex PCR; TCRdb stores in-frame clones only, minus some. The sample has roughly 56,000 clones; about 74% are singletons. The sample originates from a study of vaccination effects on CD4 cells after COVID-19. Study details: As their vaccination, participants received two doses of either BNT162b2 or mRNA-1273.

After roughly 9 days in culture, the CD4+ T cells were isolated. Previously uninfected by SARS-CoV-2, the vaccine recipients also showed negative nucleocapsid antibodies. The authors replaced half the medium with IL-2 medium on days 3 and 7. CDR3 size: 15 residues. With 5 bases clipped from V and 5 bases from J, the junction kept 10 bases outside the gene matches. Germline loops: CDR1 SGHAT, CDR2 FQNNGV. Material: CD4+ T cells from PBMCs cultured without peptide, obtained before COVID-19 vaccination. This clonotype was obtained from a human donor who received a COVID-19 vaccine. The genes are TRBV11-2 and TRBJ2-5, with 8 nucleotides matching TRBD2. As DNA, the CDR3 is TGTGCCAGCAGCGTAAGCCGGGGGGGAACGGAGACCCAGTACTTC. Translated, it gives CASSVSRGGTETQYF.